This T cell receptor beta chain originates from a study of shared clonotypes between healthy human individuals. Study-wide background: Sampling drew on donors who were a couple of women and a few men aged 18 to 49.

What was sequenced on ten immunoSEQ deep assay plates was unsorted PBMC DNA. Clones were sequenced by immunoSEQ multiplex PCR, and TCRdb holds only the in-frame ones, with some missing. This sample has 520,000 or so clones; approximately 79% occur once, and the top ten carry 10% to 15%. CDR1 is LNHDA and CDR2 is SQIVND in the germline V gene (reference sequence). Trimming stripped 5 bases from V and 1 base from J, with 12 bases between. This CDR3 has 15 amino acids. In unsorted samples, genomic DNA was obtained using about 90 million PBMCs. This chain joins TRBV19 and TRBJ1-3, with D uncertain. The TCR comes from a woman between 40 and 55 years old in good health. Some clones in this sample may be carry-over from other donors' samples. The specimen sequenced was PBMCs. In DNA, the CDR3 is TGTGCCAGTAGTTGGGGTTCGTCTTCTGGAAACACCATATATTTT. It encodes CASSWGSSSGNTIYF.